Listed below are T cell receptor beta chains from one sample, sequenced in a study of shared clonotypes between healthy human individuals. Sequencing was performed with immunoSEQ multiplex PCR; in TCRdb, only in-frame clones are kept and a portion is missing. This sample has roughly 2.1 million clones, with under 95% found just once. Material for sequencing was naive CD8+ T cells from PBMCs. The source of these receptors is a man between 18 and 29 years old in good health. Some clones in this sample may be carry-over from other donors' samples. Each CDR3 is given with its conserved first and last residue. Fields, in order: J gene, clone size, V gene, D gene, CDR3 protein, CDR3 DNA. A D gene is named only where the DNA matches it firmly. A row's size may be missing; if present it is once, few, many or a size class.

>TRBJ1-6|NA|TRBV27|NA
CASRGRGGSPLHF
TGTGCCAGCAGAGGGAGAGGGGGTTCACCCCTCCACTTT
>TRBJ2-5|NA|TRBV2|NA
CASSEGVLSVETQYF
TGTGCCAGCAGTGAAGGGGTGCTGTCCGTGGAGACCCAGTACTTC
>TRBJ1-2|NA|TRBV15|NA
CATSRAPLRNYGYTF
TGTGCCACCAGCAGAGCCCCACTAAGAAACTATGGCTACACCTTC
>TRBJ2-7|NA|TRBV6-1|TRBD2
CASSEGLAGPYEQYF
TGTGCCAGCAGTGAAGGACTAGCGGGCCCCTACGAGCAGTACTTC
>TRBJ1-4|once|TRBV18|TRBD1
CASSQGQVLATNEKLFF
TGTGCCAGCTCACAGGGACAGGTTCTTGCAACTAATGAAAAACTGTTTTTT
>TRBJ1-1|NA|TRBV10-3|TRBD1
CAILTGAAGEAFF
TGTGCCATCCTAACAGGGGCCGCGGGTGAAGCTTTCTTT
>TRBJ2-1|NA|TRBV28|TRBD1
CASSIPRGTARNEQFF
TGTGCCAGCAGTATCCCCCGAGGGACAGCCCGAAATGAGCAGTTCTTC
>TRBJ1-1|NA|TRBV5-6|TRBD1
CASSDGTANTEAFF
TGTGCCAGCAGCGACGGGACAGCGAACACTGAAGCTTTCTTT
>TRBJ2-7|NA|TRBV7-2|NA
CASSLGTAYEQYF
TGTGCCAGCAGCTTAGGAACAGCCTACGAGCAGTACTTC
>TRBJ1-2|NA|TRBV15|NA
CATSRARMAYGYTF
TGTGCCACCAGCAGAGCACGGATGGCCTATGGCTACACCTTC
>TRBJ2-7|NA|TRBV21-1|NA
CASSRGMEGRLYEQYF
TGTGCCAGCAGCAGGGGGATGGAGGGAAGGCTCTACGAGCAGTACTTC
>TRBJ2-3|once|TRBV1|NA
CTSSHSYTDTQYF
TGCACCAGCAGCCATAGTTACACAGATACGCAGTATTTT
>TRBJ1-1|NA|TRBV29-1|NA
CSVDGTEAFF
TGCAGCGTTGATGGCACTGAAGCTTTCTTT
>TRBJ2-1|NA|TRBV6-5|TRBD2
CASSIAGFYNEQFF
TGTGCCAGCAGTATAGCGGGTTTTTACAATGAGCAGTTCTTC
>TRBJ2-1|NA|TRBV5-6|TRBD1
CASSAGQGTYNEQFF
TGTGCCAGCAGCGCCGGACAGGGAACCTACAATGAGCAGTTCTTC
>TRBJ2-3|NA|TRBV28|NA
CASSLDETLVGADTQYF
TGTGCCAGCAGTTTGGACGAGACCCTCGTCGGGGCAGATACGCAGTATTTT
>TRBJ2-1|NA|TRBV5-4|TRBD2
CASSLDRLAGLAIFNEQFF
TGTGCCAGCAGCTTGGATCGTTTGGCCGGACTAGCTATCTTCAATGAGCAGTTCTTC
>TRBJ2-6|NA|TRBV19|NA
CASSIMFSGANVLTF
TGTGCCAGTAGTATCATGTTCTCTGGGGCCAACGTCCTGACTTTC
>TRBJ1-5|NA|TRBV27|TRBD1
CASSVYTGDSNQPQHF
TGTGCCAGCAGTGTCTATACAGGGGATAGCAATCAGCCCCAGCATTTT
>TRBJ2-2|NA|TRBV7-9|TRBD1
CASSVYRGRSGELFF
TGTGCCAGCAGCGTTTACAGGGGGCGATCCGGGGAGCTGTTTTTT
>TRBJ2-7|NA|TRBV9|NA
CASSPQGRVHEQYF
TGTGCCAGCAGCCCACAGGGGAGGGTCCACGAGCAGTACTTC
>TRBJ2-1|NA|TRBV4-3|TRBD2
CASSQEWLAGADEQFF
TGCGCCAGCAGCCAAGAGTGGCTAGCGGGAGCTGATGAGCAGTTCTTC
>TRBJ1-4|NA|TRBV7-9|NA
CASSLEQREKLFF
TGTGCCAGCAGCTTAGAGCAGCGAGAAAAACTGTTTTTT
>TRBJ1-2|few|TRBV19|TRBD1
CASRIRDRKPLGGYTF
TGTGCCAGTAGGATCCGGGACAGAAAACCCCTCGGTGGCTACACCTTC
>TRBJ2-1|NA|TRBV7-9|NA
CASSPRGGWNEQFF
TGTGCCAGCAGCCCTCGTGGGGGCTGGAATGAGCAGTTCTTC
>TRBJ2-7|NA|TRBV29-1|TRBD2
CSVDLPLAGGIYEQYF
TGCAGCGTTGATCTTCCACTAGCGGGAGGTATCTACGAGCAGTACTTC
>TRBJ2-7|NA|TRBV4-3|NA
CASSQGTAASYEQYF
TGCGCCAGCAGCCAAGGGACTGCAGCCTCCTACGAGCAGTACTTC
>TRBJ2-1|NA|TRBV9|NA
CASQPNAGNEQFF
TGTGCCAGCCAACCCAACGCCGGCAATGAGCAGTTCTTC
>TRBJ1-5|NA|TRBV6-1|TRBD1
CASSELGTGAPQHF
TGTGCCAGCAGTGAATTAGGGACAGGGGCACCCCAGCATTTT
>TRBJ2-7|NA|TRBV2|TRBD2
CASSEATSGTFRQYEQYF
TGTGCCAGCAGTGAAGCTACTAGCGGGACCTTTCGCCAATACGAGCAGTACTTC
>TRBJ2-7|NA|TRBV6-1|TRBD1
CASIGQGGHEQYF
TGTGCCAGCATCGGACAGGGAGGTCACGAGCAGTACTTC